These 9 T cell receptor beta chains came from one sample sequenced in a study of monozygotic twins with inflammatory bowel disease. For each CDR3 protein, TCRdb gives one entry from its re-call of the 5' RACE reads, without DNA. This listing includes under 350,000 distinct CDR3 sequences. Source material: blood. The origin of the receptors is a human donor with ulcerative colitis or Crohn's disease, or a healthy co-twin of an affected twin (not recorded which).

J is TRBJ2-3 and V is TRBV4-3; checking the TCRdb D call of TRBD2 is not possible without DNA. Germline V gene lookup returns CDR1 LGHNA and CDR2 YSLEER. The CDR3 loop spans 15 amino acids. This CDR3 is CASSPGGGGTDTQYF.

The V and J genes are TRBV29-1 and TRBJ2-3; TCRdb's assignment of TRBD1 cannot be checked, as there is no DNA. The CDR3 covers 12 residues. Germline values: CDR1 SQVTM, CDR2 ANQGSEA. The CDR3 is CSVEGRTDTQYF.

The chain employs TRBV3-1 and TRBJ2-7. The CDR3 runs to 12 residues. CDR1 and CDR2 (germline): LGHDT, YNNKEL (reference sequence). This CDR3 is CASSQDEYEQYF.

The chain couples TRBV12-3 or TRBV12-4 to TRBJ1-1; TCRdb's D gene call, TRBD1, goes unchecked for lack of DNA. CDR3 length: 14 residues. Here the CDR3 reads CASRGQYMNTEAFF.

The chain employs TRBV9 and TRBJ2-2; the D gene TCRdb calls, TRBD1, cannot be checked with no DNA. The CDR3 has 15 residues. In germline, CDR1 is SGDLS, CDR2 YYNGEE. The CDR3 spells CASSVEGQGTGELFF.

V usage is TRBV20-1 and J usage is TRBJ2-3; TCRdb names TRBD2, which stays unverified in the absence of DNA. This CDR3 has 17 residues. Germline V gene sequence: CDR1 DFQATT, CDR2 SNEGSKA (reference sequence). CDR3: CSARRLAGGNRGDTQYF.

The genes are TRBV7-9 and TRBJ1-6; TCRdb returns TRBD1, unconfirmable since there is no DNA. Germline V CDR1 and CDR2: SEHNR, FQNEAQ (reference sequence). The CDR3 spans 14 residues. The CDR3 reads CASSLKTEVSPLHF. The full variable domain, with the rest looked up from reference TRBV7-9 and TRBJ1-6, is DTGVSQNPRHKITKRGQNVTFRCDPISEHNRLYWYRQTLGQGPEFLTYFQNEAQLEKSRLLSDRFSAERPKGSFSTLEIQRTEQGDSAMYLCASSLKTEVSPLHFGNGTRLTVT.

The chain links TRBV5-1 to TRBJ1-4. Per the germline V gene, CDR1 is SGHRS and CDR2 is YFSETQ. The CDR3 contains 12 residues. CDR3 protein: CASRTESEKLFF.

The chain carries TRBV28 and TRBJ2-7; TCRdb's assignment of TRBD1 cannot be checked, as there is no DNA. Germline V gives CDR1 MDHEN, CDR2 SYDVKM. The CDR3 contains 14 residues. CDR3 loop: CASSSYDRGGEQYF.